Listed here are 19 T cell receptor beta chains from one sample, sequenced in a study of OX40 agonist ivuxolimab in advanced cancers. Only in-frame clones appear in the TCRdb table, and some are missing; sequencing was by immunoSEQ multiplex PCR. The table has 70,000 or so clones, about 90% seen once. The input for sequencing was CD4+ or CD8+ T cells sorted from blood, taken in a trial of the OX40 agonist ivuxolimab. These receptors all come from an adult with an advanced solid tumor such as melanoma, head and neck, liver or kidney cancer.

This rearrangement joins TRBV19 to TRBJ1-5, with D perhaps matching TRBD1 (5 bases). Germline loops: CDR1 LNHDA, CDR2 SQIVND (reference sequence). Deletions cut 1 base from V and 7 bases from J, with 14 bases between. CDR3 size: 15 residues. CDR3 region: CASSIVNRDAQPQHF. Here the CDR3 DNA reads TGTGCCAGTAGTATAGTCAACCGGGACGCGCAGCCCCAGCATTTT.

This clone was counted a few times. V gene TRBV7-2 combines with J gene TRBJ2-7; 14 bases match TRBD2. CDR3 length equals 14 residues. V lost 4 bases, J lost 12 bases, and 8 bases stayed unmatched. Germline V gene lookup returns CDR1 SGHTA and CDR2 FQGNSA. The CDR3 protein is CASSSQGLAGALYF. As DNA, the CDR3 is TGTGCCAGCAGCTCCCAGGGACTAGCGGGAGCCCTGTACTTC.

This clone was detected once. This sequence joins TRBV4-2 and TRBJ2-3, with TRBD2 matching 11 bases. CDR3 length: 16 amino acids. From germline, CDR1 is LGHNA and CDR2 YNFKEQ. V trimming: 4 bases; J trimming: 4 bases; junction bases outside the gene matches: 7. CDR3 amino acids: CASSRALAGDSDTQYF. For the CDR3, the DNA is TGTGCCAGCAGCCGAGCACTAGCGGGAGACTCAGATACGCAGTATTTT.

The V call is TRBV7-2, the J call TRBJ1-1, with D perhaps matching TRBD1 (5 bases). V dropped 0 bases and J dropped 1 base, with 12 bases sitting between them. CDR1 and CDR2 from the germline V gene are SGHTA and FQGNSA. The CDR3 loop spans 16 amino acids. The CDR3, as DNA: TGTGCCAGCAGCTTAGCTGCGGACACCTCGAACACTGAAGCTTTCTTT. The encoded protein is CASSLAADTSNTEAFF.

The CDR3 spells CASSLDLSARSYEQYF. In DNA, the CDR3 is TGTGCCAGCAGCTTAGATTTGTCAGCCAGATCCTACGAGCAGTACTTC. V gene TRBV11-3 combines with J gene TRBJ2-5; D uncertain. The better agreement between TRBJ2-7 and the DNA end casts doubt on the J call. The CDR3 length is 16 residues. CDR1 and CDR2 (germline): SGHNT, YENEEA.

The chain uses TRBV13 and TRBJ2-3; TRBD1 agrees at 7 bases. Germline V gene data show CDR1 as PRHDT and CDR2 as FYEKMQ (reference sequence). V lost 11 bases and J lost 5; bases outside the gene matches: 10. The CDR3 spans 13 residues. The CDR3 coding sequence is TGTGCCTCAAGTGACAGGGCCGGAGATACGCAGTATTTT. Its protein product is CASSDRAGDTQYF. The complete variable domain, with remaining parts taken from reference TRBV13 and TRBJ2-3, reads AAGVIQSPRHLIKEKRETATLKCYPIPRHDTVYWYQQGPGQDPQFLISFYEKMQSDKGSIPDRFSAQQFSDYHSELNMSSLELGDSALYFCASSDRAGDTQYFGPGTRLTVL.

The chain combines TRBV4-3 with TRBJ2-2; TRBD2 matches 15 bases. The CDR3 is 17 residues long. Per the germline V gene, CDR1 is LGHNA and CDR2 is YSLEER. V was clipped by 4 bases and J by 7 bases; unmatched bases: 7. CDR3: CASSRGLAGGTDGELFF. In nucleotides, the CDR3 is TGCGCCAGCAGCCGGGGACTAGCGGGGGGAACGGACGGGGAGCTGTTTTTT.

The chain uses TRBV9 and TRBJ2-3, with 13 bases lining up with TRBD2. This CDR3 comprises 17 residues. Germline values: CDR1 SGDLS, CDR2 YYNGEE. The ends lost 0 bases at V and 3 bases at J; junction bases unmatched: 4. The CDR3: CASSVGTSGSVTDTQYF. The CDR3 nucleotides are TGTGCCAGCAGCGTAGGGACTAGCGGGAGTGTAACAGATACGCAGTATTTT.

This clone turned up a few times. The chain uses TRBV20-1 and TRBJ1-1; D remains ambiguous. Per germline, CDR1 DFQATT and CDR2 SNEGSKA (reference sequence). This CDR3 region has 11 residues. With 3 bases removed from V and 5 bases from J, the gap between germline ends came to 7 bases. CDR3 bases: TGCAGTGCTAGCCGGTGGACTGAAGCTTTCTTT. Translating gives CSASRWTEAFF.

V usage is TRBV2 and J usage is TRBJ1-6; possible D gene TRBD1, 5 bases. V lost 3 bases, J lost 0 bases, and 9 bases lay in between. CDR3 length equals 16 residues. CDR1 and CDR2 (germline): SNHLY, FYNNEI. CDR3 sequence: CASSDSGVSYNSPLHF. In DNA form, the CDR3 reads TGTGCCAGCAGTGACTCGGGGGTCTCCTATAATTCACCCCTCCACTTT. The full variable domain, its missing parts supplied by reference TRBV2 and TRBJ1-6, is EPEVTQTPSHQVTQMGQEVILRCVPISNHLYFYWYRQILGQKVEFLVSFYNNEISEKSEIFDDQFSVERPDGSNFTLKIRSTKLEDSAMYFCASSDSGVSYNSPLHFGNGTRLTVT.

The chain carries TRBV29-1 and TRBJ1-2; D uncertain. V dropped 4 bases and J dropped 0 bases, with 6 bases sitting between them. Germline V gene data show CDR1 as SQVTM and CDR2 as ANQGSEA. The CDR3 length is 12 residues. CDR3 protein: CSVGYPNYGYTF. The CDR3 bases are TGCAGCGTTGGGTATCCTAACTATGGCTACACCTTC.

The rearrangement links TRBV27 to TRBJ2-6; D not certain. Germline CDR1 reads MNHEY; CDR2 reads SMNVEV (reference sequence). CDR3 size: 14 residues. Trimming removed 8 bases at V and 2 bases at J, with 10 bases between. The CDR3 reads CASGFRAGANVLTF. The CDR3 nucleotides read TGTGCCAGCGGCTTTCGTGCTGGGGCCAACGTCCTGACTTTC.

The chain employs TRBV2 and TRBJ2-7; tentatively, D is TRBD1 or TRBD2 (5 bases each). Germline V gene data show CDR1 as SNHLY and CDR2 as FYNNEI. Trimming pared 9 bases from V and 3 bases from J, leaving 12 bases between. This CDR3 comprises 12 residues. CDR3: CASSGRGYEQYF. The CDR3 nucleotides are TGTGCCAGTTCGGGACGGGGCTACGAGCAGTACTTC.

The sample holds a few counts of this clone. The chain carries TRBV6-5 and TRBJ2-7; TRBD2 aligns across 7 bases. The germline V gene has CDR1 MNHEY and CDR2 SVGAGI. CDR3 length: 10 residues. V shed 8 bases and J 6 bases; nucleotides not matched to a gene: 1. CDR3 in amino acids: CASGGGEQYF. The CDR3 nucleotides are TGTGCCAGCGGGGGGGGCGAGCAGTACTTC.

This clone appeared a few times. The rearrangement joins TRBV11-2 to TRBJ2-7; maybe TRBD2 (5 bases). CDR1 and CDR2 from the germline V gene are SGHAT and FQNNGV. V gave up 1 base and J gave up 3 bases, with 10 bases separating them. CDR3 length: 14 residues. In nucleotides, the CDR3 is TGTGCCAGCAGCTTAGGGAGACGGGACTACGAGCAGTACTTC. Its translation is CASSLGRRDYEQYF.

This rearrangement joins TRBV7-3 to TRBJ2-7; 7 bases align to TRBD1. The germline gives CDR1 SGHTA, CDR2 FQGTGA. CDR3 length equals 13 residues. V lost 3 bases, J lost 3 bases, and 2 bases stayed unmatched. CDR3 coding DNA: TGTGCCAGCAGCTTGGGACAGCACTACGAGCAGTACTTC. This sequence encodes CASSLGQHYEQYF.

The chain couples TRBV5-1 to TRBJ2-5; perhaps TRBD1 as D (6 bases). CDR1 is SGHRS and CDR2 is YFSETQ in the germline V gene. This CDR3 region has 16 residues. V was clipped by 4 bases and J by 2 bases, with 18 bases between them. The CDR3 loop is CASSLTAGTLQETQYF. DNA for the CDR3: TGCGCCAGCAGCCTGACCGCCGGGACACTACAAGAGACCCAGTACTTC. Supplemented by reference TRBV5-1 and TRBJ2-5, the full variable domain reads KAGVTQTPRYLIKTRGQQVTLSCSPISGHRSVSWYQQTPGQGLQFLFEYFSETQRNKGNFPGRFSGRQFSNSRSEMNVSTLELGDSALYLCASSLTAGTLQETQYFGPGTRLLVL.

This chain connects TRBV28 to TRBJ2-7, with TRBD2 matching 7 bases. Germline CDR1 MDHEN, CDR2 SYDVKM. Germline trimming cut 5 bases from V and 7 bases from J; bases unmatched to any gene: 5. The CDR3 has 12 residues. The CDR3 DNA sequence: TGTGCCAGCAGTCTCCTCGGGGGGGAGCAGTACTTC. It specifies CASSLLGGEQYF.

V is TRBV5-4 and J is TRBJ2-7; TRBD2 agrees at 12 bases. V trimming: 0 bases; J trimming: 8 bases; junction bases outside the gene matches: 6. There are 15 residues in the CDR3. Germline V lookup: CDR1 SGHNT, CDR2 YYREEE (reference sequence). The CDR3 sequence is CASSLGLAGVSKQYF. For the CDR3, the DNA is TGTGCCAGCAGCTTGGGACTAGCGGGAGTTTCCAAGCAGTACTTC.